This entry features one TCR beta chain sequence. About 28,000 T cell genomes (around 310 ng DNA) went into each PBMC replicate. Measured with immunoSEQ multiplex PCR; TCRdb has only the in-frame clones, and not every one. The data hold about 480,000 clones, with 75% to 85% observed a single time. The V end was cut by 2 bases, the J end by 6 bases, with 7 bases between. CDR1 and CDR2 (germline): MNHEY, SVGAGI. The CDR3 spans 13 residues. This entry is derived from a study of shared clonotypes between healthy human individuals. The sample comprised PBMCs. This receptor was identified in a woman aged 40-49 years in good health. Some clones in this sample may be carry-over from other donors' samples. The rearrangement links TRBV6-5 to TRBJ2-2; D not resolved. In nucleotides, the CDR3 is TGTGCCAGCAGTTACGGTACGGCCGGGGAGCTGTTTTTT. Translation gives CASSYGTAGELFF.